This is a list of T cell receptor beta chains from one sample in a study of shared clonotypes between healthy human individuals. The protocol was immunoSEQ multiplex PCR, while the TCRdb copy is restricted to in-frame clones and leaves out a portion. The table lists a few hundred thousand clones, around three quarters of them singletons. Source material: PBMCs. These receptors were collected from a woman between 35 and 50 years old in good health. Some clones in this sample may be carry-over from other donors' samples. The CDR3 runs from the conserved cysteine through the conserved F or W. Fields, in order: D gene, clone size, J gene, V gene, CDR3 protein, CDR3 DNA. A D gene is named only where the DNA matches it firmly. Only part of the rows carry a size: once, few, many, or a class if the clone is expanded.

D: .
size: .
J: TRBJ1-2
V: TRBV21-1
CDR3: CASSKAQTGLVYGYTF
DNA: TGTGCCAGCAGCAAAGCACAGACAGGCTTGGTCTATGGCTACACCTTC

D: .
size: .
J: TRBJ1-1
V: TRBV5-1
CDR3: CASSAYGGVMNTEAFF
DNA: TGCGCCAGCAGCGCATACGGCGGGGTAATGAACACTGAAGCTTTCTTT

D: TRBD2
size: .
J: TRBJ2-1
V: TRBV29-1
CDR3: CSVDNSGTPPGEQFF
DNA: TGCAGCGTCGACAACAGCGGGACTCCACCGGGGGAGCAGTTCTTC

D: .
size: .
J: TRBJ2-7
V: TRBV28
CDR3: CASRLDWLEPEQYF
DNA: TGTGCCAGCAGGCTGGACTGGCTCGAACCCGAGCAGTACTTC

D: TRBD1
size: .
J: TRBJ2-1
V: TRBV6-1
CDR3: CASGRRDRGIDEQFF
DNA: TGTGCCAGCGGACGCCGGGACAGGGGGATCGATGAGCAGTTCTTC

D: .
size: .
J: TRBJ2-7
V: TRBV5-1
CDR3: CASSATDIGLNEQYF
DNA: TGCGCCAGCAGCGCTACGGACATTGGGCTTAACGAGCAGTACTTC

D: .
size: .
J: TRBJ1-2
V: TRBV5-8
CDR3: CASSLAHRALYGYTF
DNA: TGTGCCAGCAGCTTGGCCCACAGGGCCCTCTATGGCTACACCTTC

D: TRBD1
size: few
J: TRBJ1-1
V: TRBV7-2
CDR3: CASSPQGGKAFF
DNA: TGTGCCAGCAGCCCACAGGGGGGAAAAGCTTTCTTT

D: TRBD1
size: .
J: TRBJ1-1
V: TRBV7-3
CDR3: CASSPGTEIEAFF
DNA: TGTGCCAGCAGCCCCGGGACAGAGATTGAAGCTTTCTTT

D: .
size: .
J: TRBJ1-1
V: TRBV7-9
CDR3: CASSPVAEAFF
DNA: TGTGCCAGCAGCCCGGTTGCTGAAGCTTTCTTT

D: .
size: .
J: TRBJ1-1
V: TRBV5-1
CDR3: CASSQTRGDTEAFF
DNA: TGCGCCAGCAGCCAGACAAGGGGGGACACTGAAGCTTTCTTT

D: .
size: .
J: TRBJ2-5
V: TRBV11-3
CDR3: CASSPEGGGQETQYF
DNA: TGTGCCAGCAGCCCCGAGGGGGGGGGCCAAGAGACCCAGTACTTC

D: .
size: .
J: TRBJ2-1
V: TRBV11-2
CDR3: CASSLTGGELYNEQFF
DNA: TGTGCCAGCAGCTTAACGGGTGGGGAACTTTACAATGAGCAGTTCTTC

D: TRBD1
size: .
J: TRBJ2-7
V: TRBV5-1
CDR3: CASSSGQGPYEQYF
DNA: TGCGCCAGCAGCTCCGGACAGGGCCCCTACGAGCAGTACTTC

D: TRBD1
size: .
J: TRBJ1-4
V: TRBV6-5
CDR3: CASRPHRGEYEKLFF
DNA: TGTGCCAGCAGACCCCACAGGGGCGAGTACGAAAAACTGTTTTTT

D: .
size: .
J: TRBJ2-7
V: TRBV4-1
CDR3: CASSQEESRTYEQYF
DNA: TGCGCCAGCAGCCAAGAGGAGAGTAGAACCTACGAGCAGTACTTC

D: .
size: .
J: TRBJ1-1
V: TRBV7-9
CDR3: CASSRRDGAEAFF
DNA: TGTGCCAGCAGCCGCAGAGATGGGGCTGAAGCTTTCTTT

D: TRBD1
size: .
J: TRBJ1-2
V: TRBV27
CDR3: CASSLNTGGSITSGDGYTF
DNA: TGTGCCAGCAGTTTAAATACAGGGGGCTCAATTACCTCTGGTGATGGCTACACCTTC

D: TRBD2
size: .
J: TRBJ2-7
V: TRBV19
CDR3: CASSPGLAGAGGSYEQYF
DNA: TGTGCCAGTAGCCCCGGACTAGCGGGAGCGGGGGGATCCTACGAGCAGTACTTC

D: TRBD2
size: .
J: TRBJ2-1
V: TRBV11-1
CDR3: CASSLASGDSYNEQFF
DNA: TGTGCCAGCAGCTTAGCTAGCGGGGACTCCTACAATGAGCAGTTCTTC

D: .
size: .
J: TRBJ1-2
V: TRBV14
CDR3: CASSQLVGAGGYTF
DNA: TGTGCCAGCAGCCAACTTGTAGGCGCGGGCGGCTACACCTTC

D: .
size: few
J: TRBJ2-2
V: TRBV2
CDR3: CASSEGRSTGELFF
DNA: TGTGCCAGCAGTGAAGGTCGATCCACCGGGGAGCTGTTTTTT

D: TRBD2
size: .
J: TRBJ2-1
V: TRBV4-3
CDR3: CASSSSGRAGYNEQFF
DNA: TGCGCCAGCAGTTCTAGCGGGAGGGCCGGCTACAATGAGCAGTTCTTC

D: .
size: .
J: TRBJ1-5
V: TRBV28
CDR3: CASSVPETPRHNQPQHF
DNA: TGTGCCAGCAGTGTACCTGAGACCCCACGCCACAATCAGCCCCAGCATTTT

D: .
size: .
J: TRBJ2-7
V: TRBV29-1
CDR3: CSVERGAGQEYEQYF
DNA: TGCAGCGTTGAGAGGGGAGCGGGCCAAGAATACGAGCAGTACTTC

D: TRBD1
size: few
J: TRBJ1-2
V: TRBV28
CDR3: CASSPNDRGHYGYTF
DNA: TGTGCCAGCAGTCCAAACGACAGGGGACACTATGGCTACACCTTC

D: TRBD1
size: once
J: TRBJ2-5
V: TRBV2
CDR3: CASSYDRGPETQYF
DNA: TGTGCCAGCAGTTACGACAGGGGGCCGGAGACCCAGTACTTC

D: .
size: .
J: TRBJ2-2
V: TRBV7-3
CDR3: CASSLGQPSNTGELFF
DNA: TGTGCCAGCAGCTTAGGACAGCCATCAAACACCGGGGAGCTGTTTTTT

D: TRBD2
size: .
J: TRBJ2-7
V: TRBV4-2
CDR3: CASSQDPTSGFSYEQYF
DNA: TGTGCCAGCAGCCAAGATCCTACTAGCGGGTTCTCCTACGAGCAGTACTTC

D: .
size: .
J: TRBJ1-5
V: TRBV15
CDR3: CATSRDYSNQPQHF
DNA: TGTGCCACCAGCAGAGATTATTCCAATCAGCCCCAGCATTTT

D: .
size: .
J: TRBJ2-3
V: TRBV7-3
CDR3: CASSLSRRGGRGDTQYF
DNA: TGTGCCAGCAGCTTAAGCCGGCGGGGCGGAAGGGGGGATACGCAGTATTTT

D: .
size: .
J: TRBJ1-1
V: TRBV11-2
CDR3: CASSTTRSTEAFF
DNA: TGTGCCAGCAGCACGACTAGGAGCACTGAAGCTTTCTTT

D: .
size: .
J: TRBJ2-6
V: TRBV10-3
CDR3: CAISEPTGLSGANVLTF
DNA: TGTGCCATCAGTGAGCCGACGGGCCTATCTGGGGCCAACGTCCTGACTTTC

D: .
size: .
J: TRBJ1-4
V: TRBV15
CDR3: CATARGGAETNEKLFF
DNA: TGTGCCACCGCGAGGGGGGGCGCAGAAACTAATGAAAAACTGTTTTTT

D: .
size: .
J: TRBJ1-5
V: TRBV7-2
CDR3: CASSPVALQPQHF
DNA: TGTGCCAGCAGCCCAGTAGCTCTTCAGCCCCAGCATTTT

D: TRBD2
size: .
J: TRBJ2-7
V: TRBV5-8
CDR3: CASSSREGSYEQYF
DNA: TGTGCCAGCAGCTCGAGGGAGGGATCCTACGAGCAGTACTTC

D: TRBD1
size: .
J: TRBJ2-4
V: TRBV6-5
CDR3: CATRQGNSIQYF
DNA: TGTGCCACCCGACAGGGTAACAGCATTCAGTACTTC

D: TRBD1
size: .
J: TRBJ2-7
V: TRBV2
CDR3: CASSRGQGSYEQYF
DNA: TGTGCCAGCAGTAGGGGACAGGGGTCTTACGAGCAGTACTTC

D: .
size: .
J: TRBJ2-7
V: TRBV10-2
CDR3: CAAGEVLGEQYF
DNA: TGCGCCGCCGGAGAGGTCCTGGGCGAGCAGTACTTC

D: .
size: few
J: TRBJ1-4
V: TRBV10-2
CDR3: CASSGTGINEKLFF
DNA: TGCGCCAGCAGTGGTACAGGGATAAATGAAAAACTGTTTTTT

D: .
size: once
J: TRBJ1-2
V: TRBV19
CDR3: CASSTWDGAYGYTF
DNA: TGTGCCAGTAGTACCTGGGACGGTGCGTATGGCTACACCTTC

D: TRBD2
size: .
J: TRBJ2-1
V: TRBV10-3
CDR3: CAIRSSGSGHNEQFF
DNA: TGTGCCATCAGGAGTAGCGGGAGCGGACACAATGAGCAGTTCTTC

D: .
size: .
J: TRBJ2-7
V: TRBV18
CDR3: CASSPGAYEQYF
DNA: TGTGCCAGCTCACCAGGGGCCTACGAGCAGTACTTC

D: .
size: .
J: TRBJ2-6
V: TRBV25-1
CDR3: CASSASGSSGANVLTF
DNA: TGTGCCAGCAGTGCGAGCGGAAGCTCTGGGGCCAACGTCCTGACTTTC

D: TRBD2
size: .
J: TRBJ2-1
V: TRBV9
CDR3: CASSVRTSGWGDEQFF
DNA: TGTGCCAGCAGCGTAAGAACTAGCGGGTGGGGGGATGAGCAGTTCTTC

D: .
size: once
J: TRBJ2-1
V: TRBV10-3
CDR3: CAISERGAGGDEQFF
DNA: TGTGCCATCAGTGAGAGGGGGGCAGGAGGGGATGAGCAGTTCTTC

D: TRBD2
size: .
J: TRBJ2-7
V: TRBV5-4
CDR3: CASSLPREHSYEQYF
DNA: TGTGCCAGCAGCTTGCCGCGGGAGCACTCCTACGAGCAGTACTTC

D: TRBD2
size: .
J: TRBJ2-1
V: TRBV19
CDR3: CASSNIAPGGAGVNNEQFF
DNA: TGTGCCAGTAGTAATATAGCTCCGGGGGGAGCGGGAGTAAACAATGAGCAGTTCTTC

D: TRBD1
size: .
J: TRBJ1-2
V: TRBV6-6
CDR3: CASSYGTELGYTF
DNA: TGTGCCAGCAGTTACGGGACAGAACTGGGCTACACCTTC

D: .
size: .
J: TRBJ2-7
V: TRBV7-9
CDR3: CASSLTGGRPNEQYF
DNA: TGTGCCAGCAGCCTTACCGGGGGTAGACCCAACGAGCAGTACTTC

D: TRBD1
size: .
J: TRBJ2-5
V: TRBV29-1
CDR3: CSVDQTGVQETQYF
DNA: TGCAGCGTTGACCAGACAGGGGTGCAAGAGACCCAGTACTTC

D: .
size: .
J: TRBJ2-3
V: TRBV14
CDR3: CASSQVPGLGTQYF
DNA: TGTGCCAGCAGCCAAGTTCCTGGCTTGGGTACGCAGTATTTT

D: TRBD2
size: once
J: TRBJ2-7
V: TRBV30
CDR3: CAWNDGRYEQYF
DNA: TGTGCCTGGAACGACGGGAGGTACGAGCAGTACTTC